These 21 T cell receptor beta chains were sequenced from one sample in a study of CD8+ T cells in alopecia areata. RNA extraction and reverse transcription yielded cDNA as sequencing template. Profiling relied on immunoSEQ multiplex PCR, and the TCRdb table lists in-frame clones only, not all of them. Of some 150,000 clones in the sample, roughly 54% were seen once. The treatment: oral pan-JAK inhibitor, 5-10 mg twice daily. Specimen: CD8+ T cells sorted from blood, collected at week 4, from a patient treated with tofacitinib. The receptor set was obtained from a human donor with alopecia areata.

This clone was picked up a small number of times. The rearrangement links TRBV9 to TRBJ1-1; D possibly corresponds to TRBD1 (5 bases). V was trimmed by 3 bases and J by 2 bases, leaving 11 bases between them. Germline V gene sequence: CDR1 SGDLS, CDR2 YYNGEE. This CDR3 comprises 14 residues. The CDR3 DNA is TGTGCCAGCAGCGAGGGGACGCTAAACACTGAAGCTTTCTTT. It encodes CASSEGTLNTEAFF.

CDR3 sequence: CASSSPRHRENEQFF. As DNA, the CDR3 is TGTGCCAGCAGCTCTCCCCGACACCGGGAGAATGAGCAGTTCTTC. The chain recombines TRBV5-6 with TRBJ2-1, with a tentative D call TRBD2 (6 bases). This CDR3 contains 15 residues. CDR1 and CDR2 from the germline V gene are SGHDT and YYEEEE. The ends were cut back, 3 bases at V and 7 bases at J, with 17 bases in the middle.

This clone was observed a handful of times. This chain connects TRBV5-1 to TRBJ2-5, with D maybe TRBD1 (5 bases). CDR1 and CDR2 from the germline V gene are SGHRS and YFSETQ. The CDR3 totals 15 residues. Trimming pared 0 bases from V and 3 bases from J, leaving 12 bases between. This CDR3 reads CASSLDTTEEETQYF. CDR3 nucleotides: TGCGCCAGCAGCTTGGATACGACAGAAGAAGAGACCCAGTACTTC.

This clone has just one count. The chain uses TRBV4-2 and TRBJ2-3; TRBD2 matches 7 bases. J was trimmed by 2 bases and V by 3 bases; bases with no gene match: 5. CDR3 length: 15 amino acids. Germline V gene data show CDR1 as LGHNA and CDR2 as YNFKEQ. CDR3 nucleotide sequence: TGTGCCAGCAGCCAGCTCGGGGGGACCACAGATACGCAGTATTTT. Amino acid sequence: CASSQLGGTTDTQYF.

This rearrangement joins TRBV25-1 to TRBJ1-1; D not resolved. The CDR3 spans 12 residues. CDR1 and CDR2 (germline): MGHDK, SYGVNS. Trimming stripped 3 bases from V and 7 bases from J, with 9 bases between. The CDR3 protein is CASSDRPDEAFF. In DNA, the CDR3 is TGTGCCAGCAGTGACAGGCCGGATGAAGCTTTCTTT. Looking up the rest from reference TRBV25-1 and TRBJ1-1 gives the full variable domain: EADIYQTPRYLVIGTGKKITLECSQTMGHDKMYWYQQDPGMELHLIHYSYGVNSTEKGDLSSESTVSRIRTEHFPLTLESARPSHTSQYLCASSDRPDEAFFGQGTRLTVV.

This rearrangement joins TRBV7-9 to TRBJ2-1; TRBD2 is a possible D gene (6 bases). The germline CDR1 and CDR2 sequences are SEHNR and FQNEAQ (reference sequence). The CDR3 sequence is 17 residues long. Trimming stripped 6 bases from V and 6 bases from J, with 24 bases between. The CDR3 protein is CASRANLGTGTANEQFF. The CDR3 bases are TGTGCCAGCAGGGCAAATCTGGGGACTGGGACCGCCAATGAGCAGTTCTTC.

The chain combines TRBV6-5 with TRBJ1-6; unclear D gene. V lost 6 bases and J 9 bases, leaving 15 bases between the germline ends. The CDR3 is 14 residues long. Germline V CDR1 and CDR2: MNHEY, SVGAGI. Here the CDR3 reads CASSPREAASPLHF. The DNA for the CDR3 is TGTGCCAGCAGCCCGAGGGAAGCGGCTTCACCCCTCCACTTT.

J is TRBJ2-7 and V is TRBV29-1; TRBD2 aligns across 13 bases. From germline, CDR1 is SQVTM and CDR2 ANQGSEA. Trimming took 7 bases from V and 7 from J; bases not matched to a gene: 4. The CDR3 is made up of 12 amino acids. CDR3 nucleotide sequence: TGCAGCGCCTTGGGACTAGCGGGGGAGCAGTACTTC. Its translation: CSALGLAGEQYF.

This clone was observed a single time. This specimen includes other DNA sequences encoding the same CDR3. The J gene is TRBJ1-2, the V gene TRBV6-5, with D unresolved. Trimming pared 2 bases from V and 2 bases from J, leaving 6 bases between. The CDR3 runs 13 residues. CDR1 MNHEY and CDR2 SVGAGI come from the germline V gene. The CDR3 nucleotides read TGTGCCAGCAGTTACGAAAGAAACTATGGCTACACCTTC. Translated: CASSYERNYGYTF.

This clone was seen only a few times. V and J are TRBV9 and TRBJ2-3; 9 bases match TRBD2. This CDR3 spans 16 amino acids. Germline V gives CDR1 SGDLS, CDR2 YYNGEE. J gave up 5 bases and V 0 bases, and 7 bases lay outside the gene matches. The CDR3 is CASSVVAGGLVDTQYF. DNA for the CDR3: TGTGCCAGCAGCGTAGTCGCGGGGGGGCTTGTAGATACGCAGTATTTT.

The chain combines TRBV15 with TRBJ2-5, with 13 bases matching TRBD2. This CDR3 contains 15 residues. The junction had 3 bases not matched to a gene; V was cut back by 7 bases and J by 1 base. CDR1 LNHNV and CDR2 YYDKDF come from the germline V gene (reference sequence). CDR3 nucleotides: TGTGCCACCACCGGGACTAGCGGGGCCCAAGAGACCCAGTACTTC. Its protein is CATTGTSGAQETQYF.

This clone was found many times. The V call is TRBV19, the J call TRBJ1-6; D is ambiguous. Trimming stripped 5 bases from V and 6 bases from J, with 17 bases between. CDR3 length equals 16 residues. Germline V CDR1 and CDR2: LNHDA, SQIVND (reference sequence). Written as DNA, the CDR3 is TGTGCCAGTAGTGATCAGATGAGATCCGGTAATTCACCCCTCCACTTT. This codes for CASSDQMRSGNSPLHF.

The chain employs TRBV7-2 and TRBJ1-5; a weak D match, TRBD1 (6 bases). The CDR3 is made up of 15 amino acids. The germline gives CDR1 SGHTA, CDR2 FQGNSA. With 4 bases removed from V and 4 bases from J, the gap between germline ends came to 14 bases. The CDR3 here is CASSSGTRENQPQHF. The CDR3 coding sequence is TGTGCCAGCAGCTCTGGGACAAGGGAAAATCAGCCCCAGCATTTT.

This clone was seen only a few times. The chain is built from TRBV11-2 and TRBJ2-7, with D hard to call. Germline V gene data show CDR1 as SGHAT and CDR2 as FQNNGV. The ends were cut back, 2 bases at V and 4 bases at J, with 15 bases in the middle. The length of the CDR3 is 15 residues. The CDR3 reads CASSLKSGAVYEQYF. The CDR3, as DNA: TGTGCCAGCAGCTTAAAGTCAGGTGCTGTATACGAGCAGTACTTC.

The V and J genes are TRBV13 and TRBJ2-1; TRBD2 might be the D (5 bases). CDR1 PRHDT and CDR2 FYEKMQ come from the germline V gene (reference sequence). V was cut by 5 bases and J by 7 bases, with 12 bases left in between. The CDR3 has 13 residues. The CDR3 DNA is TGTGCCAGCAGCGCGGACTTCGAGAATGAGCAGTTCTTC. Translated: CASSADFENEQFF.

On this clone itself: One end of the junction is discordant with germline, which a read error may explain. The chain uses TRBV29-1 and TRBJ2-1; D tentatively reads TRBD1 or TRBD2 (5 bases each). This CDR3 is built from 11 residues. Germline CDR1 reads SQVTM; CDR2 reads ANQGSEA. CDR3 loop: CSVEEGDVPVF. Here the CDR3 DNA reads TGCAGCGTTGAAGAAGGGGACGTCCCGGTCTTC.

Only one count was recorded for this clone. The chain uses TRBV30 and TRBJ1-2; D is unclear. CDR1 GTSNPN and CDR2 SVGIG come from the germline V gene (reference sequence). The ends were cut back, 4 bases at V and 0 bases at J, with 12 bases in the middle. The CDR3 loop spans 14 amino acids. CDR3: CAWTAGPPNYGYTF. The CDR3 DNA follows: TGTGCCTGGACAGCAGGCCCCCCTAACTATGGCTACACCTTC.

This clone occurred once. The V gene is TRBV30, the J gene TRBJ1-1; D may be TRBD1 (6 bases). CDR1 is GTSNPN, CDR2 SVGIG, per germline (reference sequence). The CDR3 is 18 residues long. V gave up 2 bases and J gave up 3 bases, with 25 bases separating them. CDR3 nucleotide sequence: TGTGCCTGGAGTCTCTCTGCGACAGGAATTGTTAGGGACACTGAAGCTTTCTTT. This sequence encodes CAWSLSATGIVRDTEAFF.

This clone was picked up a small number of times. The CDR3 loop is CASSWDISHIEQYF. The CDR3 coding sequence is TGTGCCAGCAGCTGGGACATCTCCCACATAGAGCAGTACTTC. The chain is built from TRBV5-4 and TRBJ2-7; D is possibly TRBD1 (6 bases). CDR3 length: 14 amino acids. Trimming removed 3 bases from V and 7 bases from J, with 17 bases in between. Germline V lookup: CDR1 SGHNT, CDR2 YYREEE (reference sequence).

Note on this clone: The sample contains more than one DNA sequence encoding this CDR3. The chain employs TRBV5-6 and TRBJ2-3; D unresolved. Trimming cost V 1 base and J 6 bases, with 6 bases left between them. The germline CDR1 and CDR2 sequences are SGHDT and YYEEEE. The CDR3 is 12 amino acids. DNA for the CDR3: TGTGCCAGCAGCTTGTCCGGGGATACGCAGTATTTT. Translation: CASSLSGDTQYF.

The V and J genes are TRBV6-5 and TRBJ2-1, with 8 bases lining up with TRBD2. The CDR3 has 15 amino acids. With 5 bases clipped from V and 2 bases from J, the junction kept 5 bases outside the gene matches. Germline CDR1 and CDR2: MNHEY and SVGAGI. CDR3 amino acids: CASSPTGGAYNEQFF. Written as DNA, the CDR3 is TGTGCCAGCAGTCCAACGGGGGGGGCCTACAATGAGCAGTTCTTC.